The source of this T cell receptor (beta chain) is a study of Ad26.COV2.S vaccination and SARS-CoV-2 variants. Profiling relied on immunoSEQ multiplex PCR, and the TCRdb table lists in-frame clones only, not all of them. There are around 450,000 clones in the sample; roughly nine tenths occur only once, and over 2% lies in the top ten. Unmatched junction bases numbered 6, after V lost 8 bases and J lost 6 bases. The germline V gene encodes CDR1 SEHNR and CDR2 FQNEAQ (reference sequence). The CDR3 is 12 residues long. Details on this clone: What it binds is not known.

Treatment in this sample: roughly 19 received Ad26.COV2.S at low or high dose, single or two shots; about 5 received placebo; per-sample allocation not given. The investigators took samples on day 63 after the first vaccine or placebo injection. Donation came from an adult in Boston who was aged 18-55 years. Vaccine was an Ad26 vector expressing Wuhan-strain SARS-CoV-2 spike. Study findings and constraints: There was reportedly substantial breadth in spike-specific CD8+ and CD4+ T cell responses after vaccination.

The sample in question was peripheral blood, obtained in a trial of Ad26.COV2.S vaccine versus placebo. This receptor was identified in a person between 18 and 65 years old who received the Ad26.COV2.S COVID-19 vaccine or a placebo. This chain links TRBV7-9 with TRBJ2-7; TRBD1 matches at 8 bases. CDR3 in amino acids: CASDRGSVEQYF. In nucleotides, the CDR3 is TGTGCCAGCGACAGGGGTTCTGTCGAGCAGTACTTC.